The clone carrying this T cell receptor beta chain was seen ten or more times. Its antigen remains unidentified. The sample is drawn from a study of Graves' ophthalmopathy and Graves' hyperthyroidism. Study overall: Prior to any treatment, peripheral blood was collected at the time of initial diagnosis. Study results and caveats: At just over 70% sensitivity and 72.22% specificity, the model predicted progression of the ophthalmopathy.

Investigators amplified TCR beta CDR3 regions from RNA transcripts. An opening RT-PCR round employed HTBI primers and preceded a second-round multiplex PCR. TCRdb re-analysed the multiplex PCR reads in MiXCR, keeping a single row per CDR3 protein. The sample lists nearly 400,000 distinct CDR3 sequences; approximately 20% were seen once. Sequencing input: peripheral blood. The receptor was derived from a woman aged 18-29 years with Graves' ophthalmopathy.

The DNA for the CDR3 is TGTGCCAGCAGTTTTCCACCCGGGAGCGGGAGAAGGAGGGAGCAGTACTTC. Translating gives CASSFPPGSGRRREQYF. The chain is built from TRBV6-2 or TRBV6-3 and TRBJ2-7; TRBD2 agrees at 8 bases. The V segment lost 4 bases and the J segment 7 bases; nucleotides outside the gene matches: 18. The CDR3 is 17 residues long. From germline, CDR1 is MNHEY and CDR2 SVGEGT.